These T cell receptor beta chains were read from a single sample in a study of T cells in Graves' hyperthyroidism and ophthalmopathy. TCRdb independently ran MiXCR on the multiplex PCR reads; one entry per CDR3 protein. The table includes hundreds of thousands of distinct CDR3 sequences, around 42% detected once. The source material was peripheral blood or thyroid tissue (not recorded which). The receptors come from a woman between 18 and 29 years old with Graves' hyperthyroidism. Both conserved end residues are part of each CDR3. The D gene is left open where the match is weak. Only some rows state a clone size, as once, few, many or a class for expanded clones.

>few|NA|TRBV25-1|TRBJ1-4
TGTGCCAGCAGTCCTATGGCTTCCCCAAATGAAAAACTGTTTTTT
CASSPMASPNEKLFF
>NA|NA|TRBV7-2|TRBJ2-5
TGTGCCAGCAGGGGGGGCAGGGGTGAGGAAGAGACCCAGTACTTC
CASRGGRGEEETQYF
>NA|TRBD1|TRBV24-1|TRBJ1-1
TGTGCCACCAGCCGGACAGGGGTCGTCACTGAAGCTTTCTTT
CATSRTGVVTEAFF
>NA|NA|TRBV20-1|TRBJ1-4
TGCAGTGCTGCTGGGGGGGAGCACAATGAAAAACTGTTTTTT
CSAAGGEHNEKLFF
>NA|NA|TRBV2|TRBJ1-6
TGTGCCAGCAGGGGGGTAGAGGCGGTTTATAATTCACCCCTCCACTTT
CASRGVEAVYNSPLHF
>NA|TRBD1|TRBV15|TRBJ2-6
TGTGCCACCAGCACAGAGGGACAGGGCTCTGGGGCCAACGTCCTGACTTTC
CATSTEGQGSGANVLTF
>NA|TRBD2|TRBV19|TRBJ2-5
TGTGCCAGTAGCGGGGGGGGGTACCAAGAGACCCAGTACTTC
CASSGGGYQETQYF
>NA|NA|TRBV24-1|TRBJ2-3
TGTGCCACCAGTGAGGGGTATGCAGATACGCAGTATTTT
CATSEGYADTQYF
>NA|NA|TRBV5-1|TRBJ1-2
TGTGCCAGCAGCGCTCGACGGACAGCAGCCAACTATGGCTACACCTTC
CASSARRTAANYGYTF
>few|NA|TRBV29-1|TRBJ2-7
TGCAGCGTTGCGGCGCAGGGTGTGATATATGGGGACTACGAGCAGTACTTC
CSVAAQGVIYGDYEQYF
>NA|TRBD1|TRBV29-1|TRBJ1-1
TGCAGCGTTTGGACAGGTCGGGGGGATACTGAAGCTTTCTTT
CSVWTGRGDTEAFF
>many|NA|TRBV7-2|TRBJ1-5
TGTGCCAGCAGCTTAGAACAGTTTAGCAATCAGCCCCAGCATTTT
CASSLEQFSNQPQHF
>NA|TRBD2|TRBV25-1|TRBJ2-7
TGTGCCAGCAGTGCGGCCGGGACTAGCGGGAGTTACGAGCAGTACTTC
CASSAAGTSGSYEQYF
>few|NA|TRBV5-1|TRBJ1-6
TGCGCCAGCAGCTTGGACAGTACCAATTCACCCCTCCACTTT
CASSLDSTNSPLHF
>NA|TRBD2|TRBV10-2|TRBJ2-7
TGCGCCAGCTGGGGACTAGCGGGGGAGCAGTACTTC
CASWGLAGEQYF
>NA|NA|TRBV12-3/TRBV12-4|TRBJ1-1
TGTGCCAGCAGTTGGTGGAGGGCTGAAGCTTTCTTT
CASSWWRAEAFF
>NA|NA|TRBV4-1|TRBJ1-2
TGTGCCAGCAGACCACGACACCGCCGGGGCTATGGCTACACCTTC
CASRPRHRRGYGYTF
>NA|NA|TRBV25-1|TRBJ1-2
TGTGCCAGCAGCGCCTCGGAAGGTCCCCACTATGGCTACACCTTC
CASSASEGPHYGYTF
>NA|TRBD1|TRBV10-3|TRBJ1-2
TGTGCCAGCACGAGTCAGGGGGAGGTCGACTATGGCTACACCTTC
CASTSQGEVDYGYTF
>NA|NA|TRBV29-1|TRBJ1-5
TGCAGCGTCGCTCGACAGGTAAATCAGCCCCAGCATTTT
CSVARQVNQPQHF
>NA|TRBD2|TRBV29-1|TRBJ2-7
TGCAGCGACGGACTAGCGGGCTCCTACGAGCAGTACTTC
CSDGLAGSYEQYF
>NA|NA|TRBV10-3|TRBJ1-3
TGTGCCATCAGTGTTCACTACTCTGGAAACACCATATATTTT
CAISVHYSGNTIYF
>many|NA|TRBV20-1|TRBJ2-7
TGCAGTGCGGATAGAGGAACCTACGAGCAGTACTTC
CSADRGTYEQYF
>few|TRBD1|TRBV19|TRBJ2-7
TGTGCCAGTGCCCGGACAGGGGCTAACGAGCAGTACTTC
CASARTGANEQYF
>NA|TRBD2|TRBV20-1|TRBJ2-7
TGCAGTGGCGGGACTAGCGGCACATACGAGCAGTACTTC
CSGGTSGTYEQYF
>NA|NA|TRBV2|TRBJ2-7
TGTGCCAGCAGCCCCCCGCGGGAACCCCTCAAGCAGTACTTC
CASSPPREPLKQYF
>NA|NA|TRBV2|TRBJ1-6
TGTGCCAGCAGCTGGCCAAGTCAAGGCTCACCCCTCCACTTT
CASSWPSQGSPLHF
>many|NA|TRBV24-1|TRBJ2-5
TGTGCCACCAGTGATTTGTCAGGGGAGACCCAGTACTTC
CATSDLSGETQYF
>NA|NA|TRBV20-1|TRBJ2-7
TGCAGTGCTAGAGGGCAAGTGGACGAGCAGTACTTC
CSARGQVDEQYF
>once|TRBD2|TRBV12-3/TRBV12-4|TRBJ2-7
TGTGCCAGCAGTTGGGACTATCAGTACGAGCAGTACTTC
CASSWDYQYEQYF
>NA|NA|TRBV7-9|TRBJ2-5
TGTGCCAGCAGCTCCCTCCGGGGGGCCGAGACCCAGTACTTC
CASSSLRGAETQYF
>NA|NA|TRBV2|TRBJ2-7
TGTGCCAGCAGTCCCTCCCTGTGGGGAGAGCAGTACTTC
CASSPSLWGEQYF
>NA|NA|TRBV20-1|TRBJ2-7
TGCAGTGCTAGAGGGCGGGCTCCACTTCTCGAGCAGTACTTC
CSARGRAPLLEQYF
>few|TRBD1|TRBV5-1|TRBJ2-7
TGCGCCAGCAGCGGATTGGACAGGAGCTCCTACGAGCAGTACTTC
CASSGLDRSSYEQYF
>NA|TRBD1|TRBV7-9|TRBJ2-5
TGTGCCAGCAGCGCCAGGACAGGGCGGGAGACCCAGTACTTC
CASSARTGRETQYF